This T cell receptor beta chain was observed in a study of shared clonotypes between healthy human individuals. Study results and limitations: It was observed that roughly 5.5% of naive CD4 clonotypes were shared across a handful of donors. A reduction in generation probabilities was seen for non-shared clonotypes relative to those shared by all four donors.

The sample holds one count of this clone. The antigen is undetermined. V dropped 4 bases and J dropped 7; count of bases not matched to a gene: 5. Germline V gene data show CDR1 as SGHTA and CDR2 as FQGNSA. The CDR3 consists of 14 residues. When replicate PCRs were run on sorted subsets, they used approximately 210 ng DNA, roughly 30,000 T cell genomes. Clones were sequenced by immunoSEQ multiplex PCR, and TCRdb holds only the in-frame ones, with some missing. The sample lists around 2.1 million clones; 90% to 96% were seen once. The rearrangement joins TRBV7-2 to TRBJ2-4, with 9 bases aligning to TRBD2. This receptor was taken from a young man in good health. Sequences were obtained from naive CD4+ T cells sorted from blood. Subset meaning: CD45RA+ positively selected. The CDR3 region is CASSSTSGSNIQYF. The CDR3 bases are TGTGCCAGCAGCTCAACTAGCGGGTCTAACATTCAGTACTTC.